Each of the 11 T cell receptor beta chains below was sequenced from the same sample in a study of shared clonotypes between healthy human individuals. Profiled with immunoSEQ multiplex PCR; TCRdb holds only in-frame clones, not every one. Of some 1.5 million clones listed, roughly 95% are singletons. The sequenced sample consisted of naive CD4+ T cells sorted from blood. Subset of the sample: CD45RA+ positively selected. The source of these receptors is a man between 25 and 39 years old in good health.

J is TRBJ2-3 and V is TRBV19; 10 bases align to TRBD2. The CDR3 runs to 16 residues. Germline V gene sequence: CDR1 LNHDA, CDR2 SQIVND (reference sequence). V trimming: 11 bases; J trimming: 3 bases; junction bases outside the gene matches: 14. This chain's CDR3 is CAASEFSGRTTDTQYF. The CDR3, as DNA: TGTGCCGCATCAGAGTTTAGCGGGAGGACAACAGATACGCAGTATTTT.

The chain recombines TRBV2 with TRBJ2-2; D perhaps matches TRBD2 (5 bases). Germline CDR1 and CDR2: SNHLY and FYNNEI. The CDR3 loop spans 18 amino acids. Deletions cut 2 bases from V and 6 bases from J, with 22 bases between. The DNA for the CDR3 is TGTGCCAGCAGTGAACAAAACAGCTTAGTTCTCGGGGCCGGGGAGCTGTTTTTT. Protein sequence: CASSEQNSLVLGAGELFF. The variable domain in full, completed from reference TRBV2 and TRBJ2-2, reads EPEVTQTPSHQVTQMGQEVILRCVPISNHLYFYWYRQILGQKVEFLVSFYNNEISEKSEIFDDQFSVERPDGSNFTLKIRSTKLEDSAMYFCASSEQNSLVLGAGELFFGEGSRLTVL.

The CDR3 region has the DNA TGTGCCAGCAGTTATATCCCCCCGCGGACTAGACCAGAAGAGACCCAGTACTTC. Residues: CASSYIPPRTRPEETQYF. This sequence joins TRBV7-6 and TRBJ2-5, with TRBD2 matching 7 bases. Germline trimming cut 6 bases from V and 3 bases from J; bases unmatched to any gene: 19. This CDR3 is built from 18 residues. In germline, CDR1 is SGHVS, CDR2 FNYEAQ.

CDR3 nucleotide sequence: TGTGCCAGCACGTTTGTAACGCCCGGGCTGAGTGGCTACACCTTC. Residues: CASTFVTPGLSGYTF. The chain is built from TRBV6-1 and TRBJ1-2; D unclear. V lost 7 bases, J lost 7 bases, and 22 bases lay in between. This CDR3 is 15 amino acids long. Germline values: CDR1 MNHNS, CDR2 SASEGT.

This sequence joins TRBV7-2 and TRBJ1-5; D gene ambiguous. The CDR3 runs to 13 residues. Germline assignment: CDR1 SGHTA and CDR2 FQGNSA. Trimming stripped 3 bases from V and 4 bases from J, with 7 bases between. Written as DNA, the CDR3 is TGTGCCAGCAGCTTTAGGAGAAATCAGCCCCAGCATTTT. Translating gives CASSFRRNQPQHF.

Here the CDR3 reads CASRSTGGTGELFF. DNA of the CDR3: TGTGCCAGCAGATCAACTGGGGGTACCGGGGAGCTGTTTTTT. The genes are TRBV27 and TRBJ2-2, with D possibly being TRBD1 or TRBD2 (5 bases each). CDR3 length: 14 amino acids. The germline V gene encodes CDR1 MNHEY and CDR2 SMNVEV (reference sequence). V shed 6 bases and J shed 5 bases, with 13 bases lying between them.

The chain has TRBV11-2 and TRBJ2-7, with D perhaps being TRBD1 or TRBD2 (5 bases each). V shed 3 bases and J shed 7 bases, with 13 bases lying between them. The V gene's germline CDR1 is SGHAT and CDR2 FQNNGV. The CDR3 is 13 amino acids. CDR3 protein: CASSFGASGEQYF. CDR3 DNA sequence: TGTGCCAGCAGCTTCGGGGCATCTGGGGAGCAGTACTTC.

The gene calls are TRBV2 and TRBJ2-5; TRBD1 might be the D (6 bases). The CDR3 length is 14 residues. V dropped 2 bases and J dropped 2 bases, with 9 bases sitting between them. CDR1 SNHLY and CDR2 FYNNEI come from the germline V gene. As DNA, the CDR3 is TGTGCCAGCAGTGAATTCGACAGGCAAGAGACCCAGTACTTC. This sequence encodes CASSEFDRQETQYF.

The V gene is TRBV27, the J gene TRBJ1-2; 10 bases agree with TRBD1. CDR1 is MNHEY and CDR2 is SMNVEV in the germline V gene (reference sequence). Losses at the gene ends were 6 bases for V and 4 bases for J; bases not matched to a gene: 8. The CDR3 contains 15 residues. In DNA, the CDR3 is TGTGCCAGCAGCCACCGACAGGGGGCGGGCTATGGCTACACCTTC. Its protein is CASSHRQGAGYGYTF.

The chain links TRBV5-8 to TRBJ2-7; the D gene could be TRBD1 or TRBD2 (6 bases each). V gave up 3 bases and J gave up 5 bases, with 18 bases separating them. This CDR3 contains 15 residues. From germline, CDR1 is SGHTS and CDR2 YDEGEE. This CDR3 reads CASSSAGGGLHEQYF. The CDR3 DNA reads as TGTGCCAGCAGCTCGGCCGGGGGCGGGCTCCACGAGCAGTACTTC.

This clone has only one observation. The gene calls are TRBV18 and TRBJ2-7; D remains ambiguous. CDR3 length: 14 amino acids. CDR1 KGHSH and CDR2 LQKENI come from the germline V gene. V lost 4 bases and J lost 2, with 12 bases in between. The CDR3 DNA sequence: TGTGCCAGCTCACTGGGGAATTCAGCCTACGAGCAGTACTTC. The encoded protein is CASSLGNSAYEQYF.